This T cell receptor (beta chain) emerged from a study of metastatic and nonmetastatic thyroid tumors. Study at large: Repertoires from blood and tumor or nodule tissue of malignant and benign thyroid patients were compared.

This clone was recorded at least ten times. Its cognate antigen is unknown. The sample contains more than one DNA sequence encoding this CDR3. Germline V CDR1 and CDR2: LGHNA, YNFKEQ. CDR3 length equals 15 residues. V was cut by 1 base and J by 2 bases, with 10 bases left in between. Study-level points and caveats: Benign nodules reportedly had significantly lower TCR beta diversity than malignant thyroid tumors in blood and tumor.

No patient had received any treatment before thyroid surgery. TCRdb redid the clone calls on the PCR reads using MiXCR. Among 31,000 or so clones listed, 30% were seen once. The V and J genes are TRBV4-2 and TRBJ2-3, with a possible D match to TRBD2 (5 bases). The source material was blood. This sequence was found in a female donor with papillary thyroid cancer or a benign thyroid nodule (not recorded which). Some clones in this sample may be carry-over from other donors' samples. The CDR3 region is CASSQASGDTDTQYF. In nucleotides, the CDR3 is TGTGCCAGCAGCCAAGCAAGCGGAGACACAGATACGCAGTATTTT.